The rows below give T cell receptor beta chains drawn from one sample of a study of blood T cell repertoires in COVID-19. Here immunoSEQ multiplex PCR was the method, and the copy in TCRdb shows in-frame clones only, minus some. The repertoire holds approximately 320,000 clones, with roughly nine tenths as singletons. Source material: PBMCs or T cells enriched from blood (not recorded which). Every receptor here comes from a man aged 55 to 70 who had recovered from COVID-19. The CDR3 runs from the conserved cysteine through the conserved F or W. Fields, in order: CDR3 DNA, CDR3 protein, D gene, V gene, clone size, J gene. The D gene is left open where the match is weak. Where a row states a size, it is once, few, many or the class of an expanded clone; other rows omit it.

CDR3nt: TGTGCCAGTAGTATTTCCCCAGGGCTCTACGAGCAGTACTTC; CDR3aa: CASSISPGLYEQYF; d_gene: NA; v_gene: TRBV19; abundance: NA; j_gene: TRBJ2-7
CDR3nt: TGTGCCAGCAGTCGGGGGACGGGAAACACCATATATTTT; CDR3aa: CASSRGTGNTIYF; d_gene: NA; v_gene: TRBV6-5; abundance: NA; j_gene: TRBJ1-3
CDR3nt: TGTGCCAGCAGCTTAGGGGCTCGACAGACTCTAGGAAACACCATATATTTT; CDR3aa: CASSLGARQTLGNTIYF; d_gene: NA; v_gene: TRBV7-6; abundance: NA; j_gene: TRBJ1-3
CDR3nt: TGCGCCAGCAGCTTGGATAAGACAGGGCTAAATCAGCCCCAGCATTTT; CDR3aa: CASSLDKTGLNQPQHF; d_gene: TRBD1; v_gene: TRBV5-1; abundance: NA; j_gene: TRBJ1-5
CDR3nt: TGCAGTGCTTCGGACAGTCGGGGCTACACCTTC; CDR3aa: CSASDSRGYTF; d_gene: NA; v_gene: TRBV20-1; abundance: NA; j_gene: TRBJ1-2
CDR3nt: TGCGCCAGCAGCCAGAGGACAGGTCGTCAAGAGACCCAGTACTTC; CDR3aa: CASSQRTGRQETQYF; d_gene: TRBD1; v_gene: TRBV4-1; abundance: NA; j_gene: TRBJ2-5
CDR3nt: TGTGCCAGTAGTATAGCCCGCTACGAGCAGTACTTC; CDR3aa: CASSIARYEQYF; d_gene: NA; v_gene: TRBV19; abundance: NA; j_gene: TRBJ2-7
CDR3nt: TGCGCCAGCAGCTTGGACGGGAGGGAATACAATGAGCAGTTCTTC; CDR3aa: CASSLDGREYNEQFF; d_gene: TRBD2; v_gene: TRBV5-1; abundance: NA; j_gene: TRBJ2-1
CDR3nt: TGTGCCAGCAGCCCCCAACAGGAATACTCCTACGAGCAGTACTTC; CDR3aa: CASSPQQEYSYEQYF; d_gene: NA; v_gene: TRBV13; abundance: NA; j_gene: TRBJ2-7
CDR3nt: TGTGCCTGGACACGGACAGGGTATAATCCACCCCTCCACTTT; CDR3aa: CAWTRTGYNPPLHF; d_gene: TRBD1; v_gene: TRBV30; abundance: few; j_gene: TRBJ1-6
CDR3nt: TGTGCCAGCAGTGATTGGTCTAGCGGACACAATGAGCAGTTCTTC; CDR3aa: CASSDWSSGHNEQFF; d_gene: TRBD2; v_gene: TRBV2; abundance: NA; j_gene: TRBJ2-1
CDR3nt: TGCGCCAGCAGCCAAGATGCGGGGACCAGAGGTGACACCATATATTTT; CDR3aa: CASSQDAGTRGDTIYF; d_gene: NA; v_gene: TRBV4-3; abundance: NA; j_gene: TRBJ1-3